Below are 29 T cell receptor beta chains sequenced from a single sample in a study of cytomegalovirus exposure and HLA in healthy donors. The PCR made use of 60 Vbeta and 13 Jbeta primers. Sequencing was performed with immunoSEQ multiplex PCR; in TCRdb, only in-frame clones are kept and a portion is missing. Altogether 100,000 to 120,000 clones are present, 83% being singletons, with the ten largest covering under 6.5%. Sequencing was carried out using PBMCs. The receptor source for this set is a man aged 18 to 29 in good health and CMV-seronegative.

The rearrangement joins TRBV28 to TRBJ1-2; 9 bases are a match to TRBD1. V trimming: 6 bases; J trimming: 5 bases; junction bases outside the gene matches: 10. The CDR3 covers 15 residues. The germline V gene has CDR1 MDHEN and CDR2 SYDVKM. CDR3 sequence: CASRKDGTGLYGYTF. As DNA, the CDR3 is TGTGCCAGCAGGAAGGACGGGACAGGGTTATATGGCTACACCTTC.

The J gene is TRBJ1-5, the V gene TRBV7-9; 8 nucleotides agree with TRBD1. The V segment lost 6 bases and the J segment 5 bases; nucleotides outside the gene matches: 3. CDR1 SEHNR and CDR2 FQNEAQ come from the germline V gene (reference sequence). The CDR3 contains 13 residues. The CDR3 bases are TGTGCCAGCAGTCTACAGGGGGATCAGCCCCAGCATTTT. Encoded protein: CASSLQGDQPQHF.

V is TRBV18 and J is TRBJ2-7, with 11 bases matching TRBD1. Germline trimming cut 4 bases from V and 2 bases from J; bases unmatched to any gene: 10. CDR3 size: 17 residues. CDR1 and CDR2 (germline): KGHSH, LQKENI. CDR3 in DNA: TGTGCCAGCTCACTCAACCAAGGGACAGGGGGTACCTACGAGCAGTACTTC. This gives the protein CASSLNQGTGGTYEQYF.

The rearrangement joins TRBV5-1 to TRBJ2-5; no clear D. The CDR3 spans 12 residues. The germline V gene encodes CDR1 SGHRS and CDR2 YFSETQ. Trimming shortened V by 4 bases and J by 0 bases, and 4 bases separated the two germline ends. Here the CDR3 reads CASSRYQETQYF. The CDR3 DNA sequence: TGCGCCAGCAGCCGGTACCAAGAGACCCAGTACTTC.

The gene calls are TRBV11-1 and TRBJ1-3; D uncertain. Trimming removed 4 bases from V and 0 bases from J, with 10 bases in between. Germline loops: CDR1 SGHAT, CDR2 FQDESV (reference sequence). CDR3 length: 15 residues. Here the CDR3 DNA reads TGTGCCAGCAGCTCCACCGACAACTCTGGAAACACCATATATTTT. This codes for CASSSTDNSGNTIYF.

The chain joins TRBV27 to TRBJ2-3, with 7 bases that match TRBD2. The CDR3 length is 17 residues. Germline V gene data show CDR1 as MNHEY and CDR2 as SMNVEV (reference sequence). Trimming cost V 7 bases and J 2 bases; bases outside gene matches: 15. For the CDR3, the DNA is TGTGCCAGCACCCCGAGAGCGGGAAGTGGAGACACAGATACGCAGTATTTT. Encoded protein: CASTPRAGSGDTDTQYF.

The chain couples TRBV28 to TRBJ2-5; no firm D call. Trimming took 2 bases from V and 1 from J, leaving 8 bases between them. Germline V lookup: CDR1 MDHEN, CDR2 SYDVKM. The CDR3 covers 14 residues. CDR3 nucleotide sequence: TGTGCCAGCAGTTTAGGGCAGACCCAAGAGACCCAGTACTTC. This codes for CASSLGQTQETQYF.

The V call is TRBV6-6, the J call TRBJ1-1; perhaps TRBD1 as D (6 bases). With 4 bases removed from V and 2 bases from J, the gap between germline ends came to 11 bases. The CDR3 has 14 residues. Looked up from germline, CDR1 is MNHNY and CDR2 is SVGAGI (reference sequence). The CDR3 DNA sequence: TGTGCCAGCAGTTTCCAGACAGGTAACACTGAAGCTTTCTTT. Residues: CASSFQTGNTEAFF.

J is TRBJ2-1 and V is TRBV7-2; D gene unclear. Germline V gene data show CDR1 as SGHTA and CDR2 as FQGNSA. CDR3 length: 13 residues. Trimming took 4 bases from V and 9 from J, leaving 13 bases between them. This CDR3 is CASSSGKRSEQFF. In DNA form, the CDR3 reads TGTGCCAGCAGCTCCGGTAAGAGGAGTGAGCAGTTCTTC.

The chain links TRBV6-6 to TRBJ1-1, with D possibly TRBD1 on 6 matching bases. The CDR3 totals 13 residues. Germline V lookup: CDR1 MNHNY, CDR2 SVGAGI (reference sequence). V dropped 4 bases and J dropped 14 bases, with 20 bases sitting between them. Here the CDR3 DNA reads TGTGCCAGCAGTTCTGTTGGGGCAGGGGTATTGTTCTTT. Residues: CASSSVGAGVLFF.

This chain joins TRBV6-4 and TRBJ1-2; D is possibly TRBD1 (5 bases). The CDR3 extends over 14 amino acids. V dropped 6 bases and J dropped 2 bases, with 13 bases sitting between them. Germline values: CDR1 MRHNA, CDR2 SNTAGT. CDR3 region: CASRPGRGNYGYTF. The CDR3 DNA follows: TGTGCCAGCAGACCCGGAAGGGGAAACTATGGCTACACCTTC.

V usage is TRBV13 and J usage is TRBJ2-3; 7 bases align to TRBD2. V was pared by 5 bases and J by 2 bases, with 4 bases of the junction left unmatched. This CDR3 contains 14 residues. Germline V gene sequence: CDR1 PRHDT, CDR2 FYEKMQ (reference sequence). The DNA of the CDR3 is TGTGCCAGCAGCCTGCGGGACTACACAGATACGCAGTATTTT. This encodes CASSLRDYTDTQYF.

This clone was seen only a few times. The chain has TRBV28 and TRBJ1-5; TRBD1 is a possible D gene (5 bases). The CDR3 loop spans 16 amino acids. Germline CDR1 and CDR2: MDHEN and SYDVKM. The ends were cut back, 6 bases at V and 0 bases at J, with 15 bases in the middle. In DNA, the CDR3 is TGTGCCAGCAGCTCCGGAGGGGTTTATAGCAATCAGCCCCAGCATTTT. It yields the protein CASSSGGVYSNQPQHF. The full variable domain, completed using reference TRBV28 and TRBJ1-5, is DVKVTQSSRYLVKRTGEKVFLECVQDMDHENMFWYRQDPGLGLRLIYFSYDVKMKEKGDIPEGYSVSREKKERFSLILESASTNQTSMYLCASSSGGVYSNQPQHFGDGTRLSIL.

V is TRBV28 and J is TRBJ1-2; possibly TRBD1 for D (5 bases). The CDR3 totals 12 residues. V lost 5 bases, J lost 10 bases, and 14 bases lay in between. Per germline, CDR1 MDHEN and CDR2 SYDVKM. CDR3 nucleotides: TGTGCCAGCAGTCCGCCCGACAGAGCCTACACCTTC. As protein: CASSPPDRAYTF.

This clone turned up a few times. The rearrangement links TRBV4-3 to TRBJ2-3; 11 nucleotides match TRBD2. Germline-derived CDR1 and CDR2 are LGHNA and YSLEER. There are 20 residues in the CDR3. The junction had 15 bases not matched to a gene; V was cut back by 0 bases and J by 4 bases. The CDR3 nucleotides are TGCGCCAGCAGCCAAGACGGAGTGGCTAGCGGGAGGTTATGGGCAGATACGCAGTATTTT. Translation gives CASSQDGVASGRLWADTQYF.

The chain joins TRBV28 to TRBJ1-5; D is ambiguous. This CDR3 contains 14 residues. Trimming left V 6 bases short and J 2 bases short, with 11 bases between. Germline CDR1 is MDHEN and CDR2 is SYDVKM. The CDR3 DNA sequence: TGTGCCAGCAGGACGGAGGCGGGCAATCAGCCCCAGCATTTT. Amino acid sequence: CASRTEAGNQPQHF.

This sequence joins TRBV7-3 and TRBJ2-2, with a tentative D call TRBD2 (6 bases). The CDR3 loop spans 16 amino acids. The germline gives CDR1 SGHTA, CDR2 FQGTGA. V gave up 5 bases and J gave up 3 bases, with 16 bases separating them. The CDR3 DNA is TGTGCCAGCAGCCCGGGCGGGGCAGGATACACCGGGGAGCTGTTTTTT. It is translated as CASSPGGAGYTGELFF.

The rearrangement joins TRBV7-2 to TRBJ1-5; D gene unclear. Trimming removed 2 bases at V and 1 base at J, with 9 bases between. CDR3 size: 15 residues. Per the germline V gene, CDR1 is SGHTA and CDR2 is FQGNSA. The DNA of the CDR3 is TGTGCCAGCAGCTTAAGTTCCGCGAGCAATCAGCCCCAGCATTTT. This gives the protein CASSLSSASNQPQHF.

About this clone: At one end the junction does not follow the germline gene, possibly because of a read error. The CDR3 region has the DNA TGTTCCAGCAGCCCCCCTTATGATGAGCAGTTCTTC. Its protein product is CSSSPPYDEQFF. The chain recombines TRBV7-9 with TRBJ2-1, with D hard to call. Germline V CDR1 and CDR2: SEHNR, FQNEAQ (reference sequence). The CDR3 totals 12 residues.

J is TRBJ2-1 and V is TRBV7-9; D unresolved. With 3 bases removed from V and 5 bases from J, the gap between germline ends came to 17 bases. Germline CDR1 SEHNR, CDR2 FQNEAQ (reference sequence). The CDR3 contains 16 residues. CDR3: CASSFSGSRLHNEQFF. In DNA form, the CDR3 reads TGTGCCAGCAGCTTTTCCGGGTCCCGGCTACACAATGAGCAGTTCTTC. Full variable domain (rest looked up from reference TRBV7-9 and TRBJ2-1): DTGVSQNPRHKITKRGQNVTFRCDPISEHNRLYWYRQTLGQGPEFLTYFQNEAQLEKSRLLSDRFSAERPKGSFSTLEIQRTEQGDSAMYLCASSFSGSRLHNEQFFGPGTRLTVL.

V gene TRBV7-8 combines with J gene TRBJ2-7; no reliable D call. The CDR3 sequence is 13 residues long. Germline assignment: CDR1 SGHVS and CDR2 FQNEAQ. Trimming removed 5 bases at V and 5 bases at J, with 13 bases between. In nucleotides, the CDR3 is TGTGCCAGCAGCCCCGCCGGTGTCCACGAGCAGTACTTC. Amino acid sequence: CASSPAGVHEQYF.

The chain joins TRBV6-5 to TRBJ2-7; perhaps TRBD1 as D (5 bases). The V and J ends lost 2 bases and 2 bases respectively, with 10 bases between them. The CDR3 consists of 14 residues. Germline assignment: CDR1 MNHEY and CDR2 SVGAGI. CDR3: CASSYRVTAYEQYF. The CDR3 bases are TGTGCCAGCAGTTACCGTGTGACAGCCTACGAGCAGTACTTC.

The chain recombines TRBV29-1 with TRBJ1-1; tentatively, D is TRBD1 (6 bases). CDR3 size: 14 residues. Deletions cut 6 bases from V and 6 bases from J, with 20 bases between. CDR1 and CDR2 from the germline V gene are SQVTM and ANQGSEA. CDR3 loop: CSVIWGGPYAEAFF. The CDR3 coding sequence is TGCAGCGTGATTTGGGGGGGGCCTTACGCTGAAGCTTTCTTT.

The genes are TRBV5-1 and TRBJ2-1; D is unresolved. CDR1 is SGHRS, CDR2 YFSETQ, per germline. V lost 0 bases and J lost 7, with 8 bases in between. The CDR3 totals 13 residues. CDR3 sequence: CASSLVRHNEQFF. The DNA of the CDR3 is TGCGCCAGCAGCTTGGTGCGGCATAATGAGCAGTTCTTC.

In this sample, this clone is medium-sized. This chain's CDR3 is CAIKTTTVSYEQYF. The CDR3 nucleotides are TGTGCCATCAAGACTACAACTGTCTCCTACGAGCAGTACTTC. The chain uses TRBV10-3 and TRBJ2-7; D is possibly TRBD2 (5 bases). The length of the CDR3 is 14 residues. Per the germline V gene, CDR1 is ENHRY and CDR2 is SYGVKD. V lost 7 bases to trimming and J lost 0 bases, with 13 bases between them.

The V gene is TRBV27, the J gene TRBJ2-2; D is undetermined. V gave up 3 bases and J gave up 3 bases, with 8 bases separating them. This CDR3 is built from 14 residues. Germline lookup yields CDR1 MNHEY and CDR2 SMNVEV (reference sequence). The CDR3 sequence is CASSFFGHTGELFF. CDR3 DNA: TGTGCCAGCAGTTTTTTCGGTCACACCGGGGAGCTGTTTTTT.

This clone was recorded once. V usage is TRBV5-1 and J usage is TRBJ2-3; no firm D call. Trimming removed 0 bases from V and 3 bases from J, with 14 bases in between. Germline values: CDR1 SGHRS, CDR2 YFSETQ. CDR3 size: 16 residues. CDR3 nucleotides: TGCGCCAGCAGCTTGGGGCACGAACCGTCGACAGATACGCAGTATTTT. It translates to CASSLGHEPSTDTQYF.

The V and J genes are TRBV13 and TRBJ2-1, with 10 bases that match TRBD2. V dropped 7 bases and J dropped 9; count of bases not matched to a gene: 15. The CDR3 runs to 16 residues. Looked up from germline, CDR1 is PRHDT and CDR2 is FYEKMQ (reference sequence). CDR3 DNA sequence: TGTGCCAGCACCCAAGCCCTAGCGGGAGTATTCGGTGAGCAGTTCTTC. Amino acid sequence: CASTQALAGVFGEQFF.

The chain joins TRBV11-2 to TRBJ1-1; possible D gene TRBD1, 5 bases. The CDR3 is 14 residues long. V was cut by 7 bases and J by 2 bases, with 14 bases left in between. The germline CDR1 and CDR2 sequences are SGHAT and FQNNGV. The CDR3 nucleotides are TGTGCCAGCAAATCCGCAGGGTTAAACACTGAAGCTTTCTTT. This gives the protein CASKSAGLNTEAFF.